The rows below give T cell receptor beta chains drawn from one sample of a study of cytomegalovirus exposure and HLA in healthy donors. Using immunoSEQ multiplex PCR, the repertoire was profiled, and TCRdb retains in-frame clones only, with some absent. The sample consists of under 200,000 clones, around nine tenths of them appearing once. Sequencing was performed on PBMCs. These receptors were obtained from a woman aged 30 to 39 in good health and CMV-seronegative. CDR3s include the opening cysteine and the closing phenylalanine or tryptophan. The D gene is left open where the match is weak. The size entry is marked missing in some rows and otherwise reads once, few, many or a size class.

abundance: few
j_gene: TRBJ1-2
v_gene: TRBV6-1
d_gene: NA
CDR3aa: CATVWGGDYGYTF
CDR3nt: TGTGCCACGGTGTGGGGGGGCGACTATGGCTACACCTTC

abundance: NA
j_gene: TRBJ2-1
v_gene: TRBV6-4
d_gene: TRBD2
CDR3aa: CASSRGGSSYNEQFF
CDR3nt: TGTGCCAGCAGTCGGGGAGGGAGCTCCTACAATGAGCAGTTCTTC

abundance: NA
j_gene: TRBJ1-1
v_gene: TRBV2
d_gene: NA
CDR3aa: CASNKGQIDTEAFF
CDR3nt: TGTGCCAGCAACAAAGGACAGATAGACACTGAAGCTTTCTTT

abundance: NA
j_gene: TRBJ2-1
v_gene: TRBV27
d_gene: NA
CDR3aa: CASSLRTPLNEQFF
CDR3nt: TGTGCCAGCAGTTTGCGGACACCCCTCAATGAGCAGTTCTTC

abundance: NA
j_gene: TRBJ2-3
v_gene: TRBV28
d_gene: TRBD2
CDR3aa: CASSTFSGTSTDTQYF
CDR3nt: TGTGCCAGCAGTACCTTTAGCGGGACTAGCACAGATACGCAGTATTTT

abundance: NA
j_gene: TRBJ2-7
v_gene: TRBV7-8
d_gene: TRBD1
CDR3aa: CASSFLYRGTGNIYEQYF
CDR3nt: TGTGCCAGCAGCTTCCTCTACCGGGGGACAGGGAATATATACGAGCAGTACTTC

abundance: NA
j_gene: TRBJ1-1
v_gene: TRBV29-1
d_gene: NA
CDR3aa: CSVAGVGTEAFF
CDR3nt: TGCAGCGTTGCAGGGGTAGGGACTGAAGCTTTCTTT

abundance: NA
j_gene: TRBJ2-1
v_gene: TRBV27
d_gene: NA
CDR3aa: CASSFGTRVGAHEQFF
CDR3nt: TGTGCCAGCAGTTTCGGAACGCGAGTAGGGGCCCATGAGCAGTTCTTC

abundance: once
j_gene: TRBJ2-7
v_gene: TRBV5-1
d_gene: NA
CDR3aa: CASSPLDFSEQYF
CDR3nt: TGCGCCAGCAGCCCCCTGGACTTTTCCGAGCAGTACTTC

abundance: NA
j_gene: TRBJ2-3
v_gene: TRBV7-8
d_gene: TRBD2
CDR3aa: CASSRGLAGGTDTQYF
CDR3nt: TGTGCCAGCAGCCGCGGACTAGCGGGGGGCACAGATACGCAGTATTTT

abundance: NA
j_gene: TRBJ2-7
v_gene: TRBV6-5
d_gene: TRBD2
CDR3aa: CASSQLAGGFYEQYF
CDR3nt: TGTGCCAGCAGCCAGCTAGCGGGGGGATTCTACGAGCAGTACTTC

abundance: once
j_gene: TRBJ2-5
v_gene: TRBV6-5
d_gene: NA
CDR3aa: CASSYGSGAGSETQYF
CDR3nt: TGTGCCAGCAGTTACGGCTCCGGAGCAGGGTCAGAGACCCAGTACTTC

abundance: NA
j_gene: TRBJ2-1
v_gene: TRBV7-2
d_gene: TRBD2
CDR3aa: CASSVTSGSYNEQFF
CDR3nt: TGTGCCAGCAGCGTAACTAGCGGATCCTACAATGAGCAGTTCTTC

abundance: NA
j_gene: TRBJ2-1
v_gene: TRBV15
d_gene: NA
CDR3aa: CATSRERGAPRAQFF
CDR3nt: TGTGCCACCAGCAGAGAACGGGGAGCCCCTCGGGCGCAGTTCTTC

abundance: NA
j_gene: TRBJ2-1
v_gene: TRBV19
d_gene: TRBD2
CDR3aa: CASSRRLAGTYNEQFF
CDR3nt: TGTGCCAGTAGTCGCCGACTAGCGGGGACCTACAATGAGCAGTTCTTC